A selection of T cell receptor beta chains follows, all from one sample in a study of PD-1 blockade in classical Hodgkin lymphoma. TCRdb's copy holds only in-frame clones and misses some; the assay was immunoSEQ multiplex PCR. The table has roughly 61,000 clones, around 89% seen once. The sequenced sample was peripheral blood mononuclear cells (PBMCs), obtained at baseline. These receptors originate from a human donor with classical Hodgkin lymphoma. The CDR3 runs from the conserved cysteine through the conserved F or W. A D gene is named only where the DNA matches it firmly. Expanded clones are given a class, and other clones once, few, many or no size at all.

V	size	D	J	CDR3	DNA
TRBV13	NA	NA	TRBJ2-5	CASSLRGNLEVQYF	TGTGCCAGCAGCTTGCGGGGAAACCTAGAGGTCCAGTACTTC
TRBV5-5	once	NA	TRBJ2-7	CASSRGVGYEQYF	TGTGCCAGCAGCCGCGGCGTCGGATACGAGCAGTACTTC
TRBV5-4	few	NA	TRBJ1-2	CASSLKRAGSGYTF	TGTGCCAGCAGCTTGAAGCGGGCTGGGTCGGGCTACACCTTC
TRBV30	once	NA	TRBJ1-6	CAWGYDYNSPLHF	TGTGCCTGGGGGTATGACTATAATTCACCCCTCCACTTT
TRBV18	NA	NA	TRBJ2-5	CASSSGGLETQYF	TGTGCCAGCTCGTCCGGCGGGCTGGAGACCCAGTACTTC
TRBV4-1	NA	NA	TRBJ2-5	CASSPRVTQETQYF	TGCGCCAGCAGCCCGCGGGTCACCCAAGAGACCCAGTACTTC
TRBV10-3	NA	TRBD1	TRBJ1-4	CAISESTGVREKLFF	TGTGCCATCAGTGAGTCGACAGGGGTTAGGGAAAAACTGTTTTTT
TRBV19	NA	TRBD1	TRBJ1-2	CASTPSWTGVGGYTF	TGTGCCAGTACCCCGTCCTGGACAGGGGTAGGTGGCTACACCTTC
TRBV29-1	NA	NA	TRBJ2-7	CSVDFGGPYEQYF	TGCAGCGTTGATTTCGGGGGACCTTACGAGCAGTACTTC
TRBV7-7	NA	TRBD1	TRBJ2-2	CASSPGLTGPYTGELFF	TGTGCTAGCAGCCCCGGGCTGACAGGGCCCTACACCGGGGAGCTGTTTTTT
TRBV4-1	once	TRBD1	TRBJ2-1	CASSQEDRWSYNEQFF	TGCGCCAGCAGCCAAGAGGACAGGTGGTCCTACAATGAGCAGTTCTTC
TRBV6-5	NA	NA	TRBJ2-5	CASSHQGYQETQYF	TGTGCCAGCAGTCATCAGGGGTACCAAGAGACCCAGTACTTC
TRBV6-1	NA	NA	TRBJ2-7	CASTPWGAGYEQYF	TGTGCCAGCACCCCTTGGGGCGCCGGCTACGAGCAGTACTTC
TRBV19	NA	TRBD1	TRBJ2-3	CASSIGQGYTDTQYF	TGTGCCAGTAGTATCGGACAGGGGTACACAGATACGCAGTATTTT
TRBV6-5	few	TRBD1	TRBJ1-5	CASSPGQGNQPQHF	TGTGCCAGCAGTCCCGGACAGGGCAATCAGCCCCAGCATTTT
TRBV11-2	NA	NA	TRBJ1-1	CASSFQRGTEAFF	TGTGCCAGCAGCTTCCAGAGGGGCACTGAAGCTTTCTTT
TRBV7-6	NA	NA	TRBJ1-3	CASSLPPGTSGNTIYF	TGTGCCAGCAGCTTACCGCCGGGGACCTCTGGAAACACCATATATTTT
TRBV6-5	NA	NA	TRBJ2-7	CASSYSGQGEQYF	TGTGCCAGCAGTTACTCGGGGCAAGGCGAGCAGTACTTC
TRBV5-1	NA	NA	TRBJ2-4	CASSSGIFGAKNIQYF	TGCGCCAGCAGTTCGGGCATCTTCGGGGCCAAAAACATTCAGTACTTC
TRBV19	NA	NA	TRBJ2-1	CASSIGTSSYNEQFF	TGTGCCAGTAGTATAGGGACCAGTTCCTACAATGAGCAGTTCTTC
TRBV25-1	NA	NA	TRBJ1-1	CASSEGGLNTEAFF	TGTGCCAGCAGTGAGGGGGGACTGAACACTGAAGCTTTCTTT
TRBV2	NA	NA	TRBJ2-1	CASSEEPSGTSSVYEQFF	TGTGCCAGCAGTGAGGAGCCGAGTGGGACATCTTCCGTCTATGAGCAGTTCTTC
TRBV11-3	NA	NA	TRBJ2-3	CASSPDGASTDTQYF	TGTGCCAGCAGCCCGGACGGAGCTAGCACAGATACGCAGTATTTT
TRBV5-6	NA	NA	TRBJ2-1	CASSLRGNNEQFF	TGTGCCAGCAGCTTAAGGGGAAACAATGAGCAGTTCTTC
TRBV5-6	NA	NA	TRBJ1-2	CASSLGGNYGYTF	TGTGCCAGCAGCTTAGGGGGAAACTATGGCTACACCTTC
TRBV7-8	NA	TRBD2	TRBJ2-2	CASSLSSGGPTGELFF	TGTGCCAGCAGCTTGTCTAGCGGGGGACCCACCGGGGAGCTGTTTTTT
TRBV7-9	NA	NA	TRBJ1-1	CASSPTAYRGERNTEAFF	TGTGCCAGCAGTCCTACCGCCTATAGGGGCGAACGAAACACTGAAGCTTTCTTT
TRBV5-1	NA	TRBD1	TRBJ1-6	CASSFGQGHSGRSYNSPLHF	TGCGCCAGCAGCTTCGGACAGGGGCACTCGGGAAGGTCCTATAATTCACCCCTCCACTTT
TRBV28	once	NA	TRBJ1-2	CASSPLQGGDTF	TGTGCCAGCAGCCCTCTTCAGGGAGGCGACACCTTC
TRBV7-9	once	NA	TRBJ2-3	CASSSGDAFTDTQYF	TGTGCCAGCAGCTCCGGTGACGCCTTCACAGATACGCAGTATTTT
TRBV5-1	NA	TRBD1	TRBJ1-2	CATRTGQGVPIYGYTF	TGCGCCACCCGTACGGGACAGGGGGTACCTATCTACGGCTACACCTTC
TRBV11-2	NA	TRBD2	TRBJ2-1	CASSSIAGGGEQFF	TGTGCCAGCAGCTCGATAGCGGGGGGAGGGGAGCAGTTCTTC
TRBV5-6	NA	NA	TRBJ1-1	CASSLGQRNTEAFF	TGTGCCAGCAGCCTAGGACAGAGGAACACTGAAGCTTTCTTT